This T cell receptor (beta chain) was sequenced during a study of OX40 agonist ivuxolimab in advanced cancers. The overall study: Recorded diagnoses for dose-escalation patients were hepatocellular carcinoma, melanoma, renal cell or head and neck cancer. Earlier anti-PD-1, anti-PD-L1 or anti-CTLA-4 therapy was permitted; 30% to 45% had received some.

Assay: immunoSEQ multiplex PCR; the TCRdb copy retains only in-frame clones and omits some. The sample holds tens of thousands of clones, 87% seen once. The CDR3 runs 14 residues. Germline values: CDR1 LNHDA, CDR2 SQIVND (reference sequence). V trimming: 4 bases; J trimming: 7 bases; junction bases outside the gene matches: 7. This clone appeared a few times. The material sequenced was CD4+ or CD8+ T cells sorted from blood, taken in a trial of the OX40 agonist ivuxolimab. The chain couples TRBV19 to TRBJ2-5; 9 bases match TRBD2. This receptor was taken from an adult with an advanced solid tumor such as melanoma, head and neck, liver or kidney cancer. CDR3: CASSRTTSGVTQYF. In DNA, the CDR3 is TGTGCCAGTAGTAGGACGACTAGCGGTGTGACCCAGTACTTC. The variable domain in full, with the rest retrieved from reference TRBV19 and TRBJ2-5, is DGGITQSPKYLFRKEGQNVTLSCEQNLNHDAMYWYRQDPGQGLRLIYYSQIVNDFQKGDIAEGYSVSREKKESFPLTVTSAQKNPTAFYLCASSRTTSGVTQYFGPGTRLLVL.